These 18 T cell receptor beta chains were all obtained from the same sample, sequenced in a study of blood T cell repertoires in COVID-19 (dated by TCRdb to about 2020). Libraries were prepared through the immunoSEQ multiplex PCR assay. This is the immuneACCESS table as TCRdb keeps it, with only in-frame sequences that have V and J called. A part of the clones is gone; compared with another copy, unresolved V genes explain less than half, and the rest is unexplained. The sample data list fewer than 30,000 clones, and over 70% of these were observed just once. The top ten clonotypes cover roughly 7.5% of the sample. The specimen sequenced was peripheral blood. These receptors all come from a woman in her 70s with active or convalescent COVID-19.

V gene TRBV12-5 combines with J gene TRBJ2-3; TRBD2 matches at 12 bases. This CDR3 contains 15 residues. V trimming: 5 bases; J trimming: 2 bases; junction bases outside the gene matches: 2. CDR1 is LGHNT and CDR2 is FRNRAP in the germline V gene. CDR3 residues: CASGLAGGPTDTQYF. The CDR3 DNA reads TGTGCTAGTGGTCTAGCGGGAGGGCCCACAGATACGCAGTATTTT.

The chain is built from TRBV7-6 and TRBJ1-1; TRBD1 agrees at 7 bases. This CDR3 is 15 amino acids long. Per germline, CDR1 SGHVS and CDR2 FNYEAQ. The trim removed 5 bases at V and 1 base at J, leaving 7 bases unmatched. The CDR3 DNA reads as TGTGCCAGCAGCGCCAGACAGGGCTCGAACACTGAAGCTTTCTTT. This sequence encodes CASSARQGSNTEAFF.

The CDR3 reads CASSLGQGVYEQYF. The CDR3, as DNA: TGCGCCAGCAGCTTGGGACAGGGGGTTTACGAGCAGTACTTC. The J gene is TRBJ2-7, the V gene TRBV5-1, with 9 bases matching TRBD1. This CDR3 has 14 amino acids. CDR1 SGHRS and CDR2 YFSETQ come from the germline V gene. V lost 0 bases and J lost 4; bases outside the gene matches: 2.

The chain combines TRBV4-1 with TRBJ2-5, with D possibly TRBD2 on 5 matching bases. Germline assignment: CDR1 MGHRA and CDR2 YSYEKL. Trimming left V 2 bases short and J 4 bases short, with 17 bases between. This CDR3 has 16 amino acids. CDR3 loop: CASSQTNGVSGETQYF. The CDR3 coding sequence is TGCGCCAGCAGCCAAACGAACGGGGTGTCAGGAGAGACCCAGTACTTC.

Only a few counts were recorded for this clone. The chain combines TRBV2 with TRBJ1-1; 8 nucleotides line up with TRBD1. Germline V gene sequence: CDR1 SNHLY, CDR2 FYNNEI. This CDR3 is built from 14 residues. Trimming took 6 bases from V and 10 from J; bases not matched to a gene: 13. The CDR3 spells CASRRLTGGLGAFF. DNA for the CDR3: TGTGCCAGCAGGAGACTTACAGGGGGTCTGGGAGCTTTCTTT.

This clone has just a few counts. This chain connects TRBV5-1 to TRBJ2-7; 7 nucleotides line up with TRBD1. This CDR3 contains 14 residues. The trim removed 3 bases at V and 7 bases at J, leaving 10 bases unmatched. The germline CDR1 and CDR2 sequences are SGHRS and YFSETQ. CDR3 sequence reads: CASSSTGTVGEQYF. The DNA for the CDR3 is TGCGCCAGCAGCTCAACCGGGACAGTGGGAGAGCAGTACTTC. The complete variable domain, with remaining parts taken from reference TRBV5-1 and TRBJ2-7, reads KAGVTQTPRYLIKTRGQQVTLSCSPISGHRSVSWYQQTPGQGLQFLFEYFSETQRNKGNFPGRFSGRQFSNSRSEMNVSTLELGDSALYLCASSSTGTVGEQYFGPGTRLTVT.

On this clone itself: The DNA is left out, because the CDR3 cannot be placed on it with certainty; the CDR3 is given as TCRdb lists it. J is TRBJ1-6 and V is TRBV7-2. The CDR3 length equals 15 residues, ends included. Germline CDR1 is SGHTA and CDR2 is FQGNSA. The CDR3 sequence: CASSASAAYNSPLHF.

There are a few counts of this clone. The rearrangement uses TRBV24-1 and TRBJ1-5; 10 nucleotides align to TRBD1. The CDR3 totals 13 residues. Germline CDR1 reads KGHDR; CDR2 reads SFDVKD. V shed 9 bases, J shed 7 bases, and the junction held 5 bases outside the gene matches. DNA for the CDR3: TGTGCCACCGGGGACAGGGGAGGACAGCCCCAGCATTTT. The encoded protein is CATGDRGGQPQHF.

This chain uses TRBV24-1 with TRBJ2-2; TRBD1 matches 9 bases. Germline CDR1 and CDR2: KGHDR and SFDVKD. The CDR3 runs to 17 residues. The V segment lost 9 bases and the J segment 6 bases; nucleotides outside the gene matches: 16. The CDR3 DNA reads TGTGCCACCTCACGGGACAGGGCCGGGGTAGTGTCCGGGGAGCTGTTTTTT. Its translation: CATSRDRAGVVSGELFF.

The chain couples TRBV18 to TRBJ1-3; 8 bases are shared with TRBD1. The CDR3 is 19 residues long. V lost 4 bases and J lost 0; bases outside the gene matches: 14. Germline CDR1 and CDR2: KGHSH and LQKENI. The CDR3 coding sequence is TGTGCCAGCTCACGGATCGGGACAGGTATACAAAGCTCTGGAAACACCATATATTTT. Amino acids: CASSRIGTGIQSSGNTIYF.

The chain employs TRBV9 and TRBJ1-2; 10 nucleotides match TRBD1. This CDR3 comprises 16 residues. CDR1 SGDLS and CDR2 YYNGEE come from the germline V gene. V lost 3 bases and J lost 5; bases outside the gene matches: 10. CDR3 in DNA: TGTGCCAGCAGCGCCCGACTGACAGGGGGCGCGTATGGCTACACCTTC. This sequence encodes CASSARLTGGAYGYTF.

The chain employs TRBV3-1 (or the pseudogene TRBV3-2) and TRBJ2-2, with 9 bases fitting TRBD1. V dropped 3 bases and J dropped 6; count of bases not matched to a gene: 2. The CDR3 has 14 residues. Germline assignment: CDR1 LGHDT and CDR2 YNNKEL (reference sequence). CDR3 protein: CASSHNRGPGELFF. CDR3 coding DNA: TGTGCCAGCAGCCATAACAGGGGGCCCGGGGAGCTGTTTTTT.

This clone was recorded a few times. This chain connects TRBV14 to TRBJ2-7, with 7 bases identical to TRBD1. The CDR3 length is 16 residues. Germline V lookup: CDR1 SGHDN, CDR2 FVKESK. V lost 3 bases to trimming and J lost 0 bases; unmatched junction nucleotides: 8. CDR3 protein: CASSQAGTAYSYEQYF. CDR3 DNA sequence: TGTGCCAGCAGCCAGGCCGGGACAGCCTACTCCTACGAGCAGTACTTC.

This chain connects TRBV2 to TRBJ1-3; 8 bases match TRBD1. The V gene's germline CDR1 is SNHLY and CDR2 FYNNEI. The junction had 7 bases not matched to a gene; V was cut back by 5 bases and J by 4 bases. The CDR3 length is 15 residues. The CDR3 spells CASSKDRAAGNTIYF. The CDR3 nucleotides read TGTGCCAGCAGTAAGGACAGGGCGGCGGGAAACACCATATATTTT. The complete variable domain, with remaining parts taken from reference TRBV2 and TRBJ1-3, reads EPEVTQTPSHQVTQMGQEVILRCVPISNHLYFYWYRQILGQKVEFLVSFYNNEISEKSEIFDDQFSVERPDGSNFTLKIRSTKLEDSAMYFCASSKDRAAGNTIYFGEGSWLTVV.

The CDR3: CASSQAITGGRYGYTF. The DNA of the CDR3 is TGTGCCAGCAGCCAAGCCATAACAGGGGGCCGGTATGGCTACACCTTC. This chain uses TRBV14 with TRBJ1-2, with 9 bases lining up with TRBD1. Germline V gene lookup returns CDR1 SGHDN and CDR2 FVKESK. The CDR3 runs to 16 residues. V shed 1 base, J shed 5 bases, and the junction held 8 bases outside the gene matches.

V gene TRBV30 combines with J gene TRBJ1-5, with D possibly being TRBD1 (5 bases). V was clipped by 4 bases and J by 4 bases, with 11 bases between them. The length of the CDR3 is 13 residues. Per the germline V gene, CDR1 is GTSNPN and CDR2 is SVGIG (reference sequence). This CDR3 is CAWNPDSNQPQHF. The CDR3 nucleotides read TGTGCCTGGAATCCAGACAGTAATCAGCCCCAGCATTTT.

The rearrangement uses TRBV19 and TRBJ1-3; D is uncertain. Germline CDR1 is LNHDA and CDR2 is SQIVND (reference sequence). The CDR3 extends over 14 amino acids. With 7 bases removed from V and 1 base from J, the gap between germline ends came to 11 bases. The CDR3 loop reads CASTDRGSGNTIYF. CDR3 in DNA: TGTGCCAGTACCGACCGAGGGTCTGGAAACACCATATATTTT.

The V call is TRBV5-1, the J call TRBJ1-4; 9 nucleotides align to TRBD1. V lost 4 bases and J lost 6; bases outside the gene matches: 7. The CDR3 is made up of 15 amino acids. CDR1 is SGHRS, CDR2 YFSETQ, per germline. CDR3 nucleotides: TGCGCCAGCAGCCCCCGGACAGGGGAACATGAAAAACTGTTTTTT. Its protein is CASSPRTGEHEKLFF.